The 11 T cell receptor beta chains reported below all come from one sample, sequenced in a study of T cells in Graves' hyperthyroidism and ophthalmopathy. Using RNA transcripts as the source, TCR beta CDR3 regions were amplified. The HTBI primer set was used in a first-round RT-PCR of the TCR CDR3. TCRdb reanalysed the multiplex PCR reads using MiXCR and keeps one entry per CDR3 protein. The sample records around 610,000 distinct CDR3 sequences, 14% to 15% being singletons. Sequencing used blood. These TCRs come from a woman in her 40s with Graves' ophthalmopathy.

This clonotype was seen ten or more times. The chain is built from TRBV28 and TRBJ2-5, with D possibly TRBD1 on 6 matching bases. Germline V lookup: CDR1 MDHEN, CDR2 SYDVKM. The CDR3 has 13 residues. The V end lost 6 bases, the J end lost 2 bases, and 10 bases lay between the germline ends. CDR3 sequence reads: CASRPGQQETQYF. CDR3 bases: TGTGCCAGCAGACCCGGACAGCAAGAGACCCAGTACTTC.

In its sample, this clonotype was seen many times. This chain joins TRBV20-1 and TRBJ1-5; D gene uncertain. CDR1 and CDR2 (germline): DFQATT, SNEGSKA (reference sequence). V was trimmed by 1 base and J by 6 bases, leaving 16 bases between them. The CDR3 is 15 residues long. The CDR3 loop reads CSARAEGGHSQPQHF. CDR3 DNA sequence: TGCAGTGCTAGAGCGGAGGGTGGTCATTCTCAGCCCCAGCATTTT.

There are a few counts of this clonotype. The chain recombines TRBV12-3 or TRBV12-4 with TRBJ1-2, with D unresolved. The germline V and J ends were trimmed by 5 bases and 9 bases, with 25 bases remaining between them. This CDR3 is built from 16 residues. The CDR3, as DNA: TGTGCCAGCAGTCTCAGCGTCGCAAGTACGGGTTCTAGCTACACCTTC. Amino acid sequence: CASSLSVASTGSSYTF.

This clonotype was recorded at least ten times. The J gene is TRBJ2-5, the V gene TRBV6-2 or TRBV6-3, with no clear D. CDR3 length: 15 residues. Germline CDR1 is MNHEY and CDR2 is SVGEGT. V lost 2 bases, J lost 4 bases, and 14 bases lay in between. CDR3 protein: CASSYHLVVTETQYF. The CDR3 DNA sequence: TGTGCCAGCAGTTACCACCTCGTGGTCACAGAGACCCAGTACTTC.

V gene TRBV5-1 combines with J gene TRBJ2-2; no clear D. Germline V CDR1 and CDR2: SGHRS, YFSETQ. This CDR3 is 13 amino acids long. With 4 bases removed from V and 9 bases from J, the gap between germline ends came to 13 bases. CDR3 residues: CASSHYVGWELFF. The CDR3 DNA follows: TGCGCCAGCAGCCACTATGTCGGTTGGGAGCTGTTTTTT.

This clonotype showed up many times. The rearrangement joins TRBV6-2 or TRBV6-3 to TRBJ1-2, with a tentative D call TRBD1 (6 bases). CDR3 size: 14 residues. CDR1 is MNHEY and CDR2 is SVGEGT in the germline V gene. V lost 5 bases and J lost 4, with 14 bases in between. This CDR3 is CASSRRTDGYGYTF. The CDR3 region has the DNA TGTGCCAGCAGTCGTCGGACAGACGGCTATGGCTACACCTTC.

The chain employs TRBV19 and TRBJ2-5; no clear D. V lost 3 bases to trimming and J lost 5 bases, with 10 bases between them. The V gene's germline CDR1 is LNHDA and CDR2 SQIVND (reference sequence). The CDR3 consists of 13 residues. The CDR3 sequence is CASSMSGSETQYF. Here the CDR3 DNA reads TGTGCCAGTAGTATGTCCGGGTCGGAGACCCAGTACTTC.

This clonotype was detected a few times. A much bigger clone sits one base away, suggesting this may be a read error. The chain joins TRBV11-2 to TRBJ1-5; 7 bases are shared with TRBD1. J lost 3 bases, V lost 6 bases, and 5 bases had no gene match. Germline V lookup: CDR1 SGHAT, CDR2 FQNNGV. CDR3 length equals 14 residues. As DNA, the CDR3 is TGTGCCAGCAGTCAGGACAGGAACAATCAGCCCCAGCATTTT. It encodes CASSQDRNNQPQHF.

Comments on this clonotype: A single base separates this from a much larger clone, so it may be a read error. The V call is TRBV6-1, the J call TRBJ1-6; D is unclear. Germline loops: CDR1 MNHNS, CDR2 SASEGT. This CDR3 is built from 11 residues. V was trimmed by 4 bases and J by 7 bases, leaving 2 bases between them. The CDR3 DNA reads TGTGCCAGCAGTGGAAATTCACCCCTCCACTTT. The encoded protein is CASSGNSPLHF.

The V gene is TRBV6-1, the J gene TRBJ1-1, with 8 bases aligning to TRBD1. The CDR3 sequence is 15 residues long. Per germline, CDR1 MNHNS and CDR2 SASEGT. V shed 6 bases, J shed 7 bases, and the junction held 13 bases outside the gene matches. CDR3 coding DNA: TGTGCCAGCAGGGTCCGGGGGGACAGGAAAGGTGAAGCTTTCTTT. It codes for CASRVRGDRKGEAFF.

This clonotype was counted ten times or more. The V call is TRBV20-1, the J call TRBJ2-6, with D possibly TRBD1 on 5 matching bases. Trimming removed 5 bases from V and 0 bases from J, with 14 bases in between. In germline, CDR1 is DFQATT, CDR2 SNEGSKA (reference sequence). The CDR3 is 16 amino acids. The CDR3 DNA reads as TGCAGTGCTTACACAGGTTCCCTCTCTGGGGCCAACGTCCTGACTTTC. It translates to CSAYTGSLSGANVLTF.